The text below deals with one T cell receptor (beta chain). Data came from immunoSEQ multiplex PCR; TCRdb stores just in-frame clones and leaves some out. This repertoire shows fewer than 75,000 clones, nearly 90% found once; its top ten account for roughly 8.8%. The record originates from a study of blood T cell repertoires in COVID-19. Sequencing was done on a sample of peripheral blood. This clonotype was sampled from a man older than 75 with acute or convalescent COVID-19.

CDR3 DNA sequence: TGTGCCTGGAGTCATCTCCAGGGGGTAGGCACTGAAGCTTTCTTT. Translating it yields CAWSHLQGVGTEAFF. This chain connects TRBV30 to TRBJ1-1, with 7 bases aligning to TRBD1. Germline V gene data show CDR1 as GTSNPN and CDR2 as SVGIG (reference sequence). This CDR3 region has 15 residues. Trimming removed 2 bases from V and 4 bases from J; junction bases left unmatched: 10. The entire variable domain, with the rest obtained from reference TRBV30 and TRBJ1-1, is as follows: SQTIHQWPATLVQPVGSPLSLECTVEGTSNPNLYWYRQAAGRGLQLLFYSVGIGQISSEVPQNLSASRPQDRQFILSSKKLLLSDSGFYLCAWSHLQGVGTEAFFGQGTRLTVV.